The 8 T cell receptor beta chains presented below share a single source sample, sequenced in a study of identical twins. TCRdb reprocessed the 5' RACE reads via MiXCR and lists one record per CDR3 protein. The profile shows some 600,000 distinct CDR3 sequences, roughly 6.6% of them singletons. These data were likewise used in another study, on yellow fever vaccine responses in identical twins.

Sequenced material: PBMCs. The receptors shown here come from a woman aged 18-29 years in good health.

The rearrangement links TRBV12-3 or TRBV12-4 to TRBJ2-1, with TRBD2 matching 10 bases. V trimming: 3 bases; J trimming: 8 bases; junction bases outside the gene matches: 7. This CDR3 is built from 15 residues. This CDR3 reads CASSLRAGGIDEQFF. For the CDR3, the DNA is TGTGCCAGCAGTTTGAGAGCGGGAGGGATAGATGAGCAGTTCTTC.

This chain joins TRBV15 and TRBJ2-4, with a weak D call TRBD2 (6 bases). V lost 5 bases and J lost 7, with 12 bases in between. CDR1 and CDR2 (germline): LNHNV, YYDKDF (reference sequence). The CDR3 is 13 residues long. The CDR3 nucleotides are TGTGCCACCAGCCAGGCTAGCGTGAACATTCAGTACTTC. Its protein is CATSQASVNIQYF.

This chain links TRBV6-5 with TRBJ2-3; D tentatively fits TRBD1 or TRBD2 (5 bases each). The CDR3 runs to 15 residues. Trimming removed 3 bases from V and 4 bases from J, with 14 bases in between. CDR1 and CDR2 (germline): MNHEY, SVGAGI. In DNA form, the CDR3 reads TGTGCCAGCAGTTATCAAGGCAGGGACCCAGATACGCAGTATTTT. It translates to CASSYQGRDPDTQYF.

This clonotype was seen a few times. J is TRBJ2-5 and V is TRBV4-1, with unresolved D. The CDR3 loop spans 15 amino acids. Germline V CDR1 and CDR2: MGHRA, YSYEKL. V dropped 4 bases and J dropped 4 bases, with 16 bases sitting between them. The CDR3 loop is CASSRIMDSGETQYF. The CDR3 DNA is TGCGCCAGCAGCCGCATCATGGATAGTGGAGAGACCCAGTACTTC.

In this sample, this clonotype turned up once. This chain links TRBV21-1 with TRBJ1-5; TRBD1, the D gene given by the table, was not confirmed from the DNA. TRBV21-1 is deemed a pseudogene. The CDR3 sequence is 14 residues long. CDR3 protein: CASSKRRRYQPQHF. CDR3 coding DNA: TGTGCCAGCAGCAAAAGGCGCAGATATCAGCCCCAGCATTTT.

This rearrangement joins TRBV9 to TRBJ2-1; D may match TRBD1 or TRBD2 (5 bases each). CDR1 and CDR2 from the germline V gene are SGDLS and YYNGEE. Trimming removed 0 bases at V and 6 bases at J, with 13 bases between. The CDR3 covers 15 residues. In nucleotides, the CDR3 is TGTGCCAGCAGCGTAGGTGGGGCTGGGGGCAATGAGCAGTTCTTC. This codes for CASSVGGAGGNEQFF.

A few counts support this clonotype. CDR3 sequence: CASSRDSLNTGELFF. The CDR3 DNA reads TGCGCCAGCAGCCGGGACAGCTTAAACACCGGGGAGCTGTTTTTT. The chain carries TRBV5-1 and TRBJ2-2, with TRBD1 identical over 7 bases. The length of the CDR3 is 15 residues. Germline trimming cut 4 bases from V and 2 bases from J; bases unmatched to any gene: 5. Germline V gene data show CDR1 as SGHRS and CDR2 as YFSETQ.

The chain employs TRBV20-1 and TRBJ2-1, with D unresolved. Trimming stripped 0 bases from V and 2 bases from J, with 8 bases between. Germline CDR1 is DFQATT and CDR2 is SNEGSKA (reference sequence). The CDR3 length is 14 residues. CDR3 bases: TGCAGTGCTAGAGATGCCCGCGCCTACAATGAGCAGTTCTTC. Translation gives CSARDARAYNEQFF.